Below, one T cell receptor (beta chain) is given with its context. The data stem from a study of blood T cell repertoires in COVID-19. Study details: Spain, Italy and the United States supplied samples that represented acute and convalescent COVID-19.

This CDR3 region has 14 residues. Germline lookup yields CDR1 SGHVS and CDR2 FQNEAQ. Trimming removed 5 bases from V and 6 bases from J; junction bases left unmatched: 5. Using immunoSEQ multiplex PCR, the repertoire was profiled, and TCRdb retains in-frame clones only, with some absent. The table has about 200,000 clones, roughly nine tenths seen once. The genes are TRBV7-8 and TRBJ2-2; 8 positions agree with TRBD1. The receptor was derived from a woman between 70 and 85 years old with acute or convalescent COVID-19. The sample taken for sequencing was peripheral blood. The CDR3 coding sequence is TGTGCCAGCAGCATAGACAGGGGCCCCGGGGAGCTGTTTTTT. This codes for CASSIDRGPGELFF.